One T cell receptor beta chain is described in this entry. The CDR3 is 14 residues long. Germline values: CDR1 KGHDR, CDR2 SFDVKD. Trimming stripped 7 bases from V and 2 bases from J, with 12 bases between. In the original analysis: From reference gene primer amplification, estimates of nucleated cell counts were derived. TCRdb's copy holds only in-frame clones and misses some; the assay was immunoSEQ multiplex PCR. V, J and clone size derive from that table, while D and trimming were established from the DNA sequence. Of 250,000 to 300,000 clones in the sample, about 88% were seen once. The data were taken from a study of blood T cell repertoires in COVID-19.

The TCR originated in a man between 18 and 29 years old with active or convalescent COVID-19. J is TRBJ2-3 and V is TRBV24-1, with D maybe TRBD1 (6 bases). The source material was peripheral blood. Here the CDR3 reads CATSARGFTDTQYF. DNA of the CDR3: TGTGCCACCAGCGCCAGGGGTTTCACAGATACGCAGTATTTT.